One sample yielded the 27 T cell receptor beta chains listed below, sequenced in a study of regulatory T cells in long-lasting Graves disease. With iRepertoire HTBI primers and Arm-PCR of CDR3 regions, TCR beta libraries were built. TCRdb re-analysed the multiplex PCR reads in MiXCR, keeping a single row per CDR3 protein. The repertoire holds 500,000 or so distinct CDR3 sequences, 13% to 15% seen once, with 17% in the top ten. Indicated time point: newly diagnosed GD, antithyroid drugs for less than 3 months. Making the TCR library involved RNA that had been extracted from PBMCs. These data also formed part of another study, on T cells in Graves' hyperthyroidism and ophthalmopathy.

The starting material was peripheral blood mononuclear cells (PBMCs), obtained at new diagnosis, from a patient treated with antithyroid drugs. These receptors were taken from a woman between 45 and 60 years old with Graves disease.

This clonotype came up many times. The chain is built from TRBV2 and TRBJ2-3; perhaps TRBD2 as D (6 bases). Trimming removed 3 bases at V and 2 bases at J, with 18 bases between. Germline V CDR1 and CDR2: SNHLY, FYNNEI. CDR3 length: 17 residues. The CDR3 reads CASSEPQSTGDTDTQYF. DNA for the CDR3: TGTGCCAGCAGTGAGCCCCAGTCTACGGGGGACACAGATACGCAGTATTTT.

This clonotype was seen repeatedly, ten times or more. The rearrangement uses TRBV5-1 and TRBJ2-7, with D maybe TRBD1 (6 bases). The CDR3 has 14 residues. CDR1 SGHRS and CDR2 YFSETQ come from the germline V gene. The V gene lost 3 bases and the J gene lost 7 bases, with 17 bases spanning the gap. The CDR3 is CASSWTADLREQYF. The CDR3 DNA reads TGCGCCAGCAGCTGGACAGCGGATCTACGAGAGCAGTACTTC.

This clonotype was picked up a small number of times. V and J are TRBV29-1 and TRBJ2-5, with 9 bases fitting TRBD1. Germline V gene sequence: CDR1 SQVTM, CDR2 ANQGSEA. The CDR3 is made up of 20 amino acids. V trimming: 5 bases; J trimming: 4 bases; junction bases outside the gene matches: 26. CDR3 in amino acids: CSVMYGPPGQGRWKGETQYF. CDR3 bases: TGCAGCGTTATGTATGGTCCCCCGGGACAGGGCAGATGGAAGGGAGAGACCCAGTACTTC.

CDR3 sequence: CASSPGLSDNEQFF. The CDR3 bases are TGTGCCAGCAGTCCGGGACTTTCGGACAATGAGCAGTTCTTC. The chain joins TRBV14 to TRBJ2-1; tentatively, D is TRBD2 (6 bases). This CDR3 is built from 14 residues. Trimming cost V 6 bases and J 5 bases, with 14 bases left between them. CDR1 and CDR2 from the germline V gene are SGHDN and FVKESK.

This clonotype has a handful of counts. The CDR3 does not close with the conserved phenylalanine or tryptophan, likely indicating a read error. CDR3: CASTLDKNIQYL. As DNA, the CDR3 is TGTGCCAGCACTCTAGACAAGAACATTCAGTACCTC. This chain uses TRBV6-1 with TRBJ2-4; no definite D call. Between the trimmed V and J ends, which lost 7 bases and 7 bases, there was a span of 11 bases. Germline CDR1 MNHNS, CDR2 SASEGT. CDR3 size: 12 residues.

This clonotype was counted at least ten times. This chain connects TRBV28 to TRBJ1-1; 7 bases line up with TRBD1. CDR3 length equals 15 residues. V shed 10 bases, J shed 0 bases, and the junction held 11 bases outside the gene matches. Germline values: CDR1 MDHEN, CDR2 SYDVKM. The CDR3 DNA reads as TGTGCCACCGGGACAGAGAGGGTATTGAACACTGAAGCTTTCTTT. Translation: CATGTERVLNTEAFF.

This chain connects TRBV2 to TRBJ1-4; TRBD1 aligns across 8 bases. Germline assignment: CDR1 SNHLY and CDR2 FYNNEI. V gave up 2 bases and J gave up 7 bases; unmatched junction bases: 3. The CDR3 totals 14 residues. The chain's CDR3 is CASSEQGAGEKLFF. CDR3 coding DNA: TGTGCCAGCAGTGAACAGGGGGCAGGTGAAAAACTGTTTTTT.

This clonotype was counted at least ten times. The chain employs TRBV11-2 and TRBJ2-5, with D unresolved. V lost 3 bases and J lost 1, with 6 bases in between. The CDR3 contains 13 residues. Germline V gene data show CDR1 as SGHAT and CDR2 as FQNNGV. CDR3 in amino acids: CASSLSFQETQYF. Written as DNA, the CDR3 is TGTGCCAGCAGCTTGAGTTTCCAAGAGACCCAGTACTTC.

J is TRBJ1-1 and V is TRBV24-1; a possible D gene is TRBD1 (6 bases). Trimming removed 3 bases at V and 9 bases at J, with 16 bases between. From germline, CDR1 is KGHDR and CDR2 SFDVKD. The CDR3 length is 14 residues. The CDR3 protein is CATSDGGGRGKAFF. The CDR3 coding sequence is TGTGCCACCAGTGATGGCGGGGGGCGCGGGAAAGCTTTCTTT.

There are a few counts of this clonotype. This rearrangement joins TRBV4-1 to TRBJ1-2; D remains unclear. Germline V lookup: CDR1 MGHRA, CDR2 YSYEKL. This CDR3 has 15 residues. With 1 base removed from V and 6 bases from J, the gap between germline ends came to 15 bases. The CDR3 nucleotides are TGCGCCAGCAGCCAAGGGGAAGTTATTGGTGATGGCTACACCTTC. It encodes CASSQGEVIGDGYTF.

Ten or more counts support this clonotype. CDR3 coding DNA: TGTGCCAGCAGCTTAGAGGGACAGGAAGAGACCCAGTACTTC. Translated: CASSLEGQEETQYF. The chain couples TRBV13 to TRBJ2-5; TRBD1 matches 8 bases. This CDR3 spans 14 amino acids. Losses at the gene ends were 1 base for V and 3 bases for J; bases not matched to a gene: 1. Germline CDR1 is PRHDT and CDR2 is FYEKMQ (reference sequence).

Turning to this clonotype: Relative to the germline gene, one junction end is altered; a read error may explain this. The CDR3 DNA sequence: TGTGCCAGAAGTTTGACAGAGAGCTCCTACGAGCAGTACTTC. Its protein product is CARSLTESSYEQYF. The V gene is TRBV12-3 or TRBV12-4, the J gene TRBJ2-7, with a weak D call TRBD1 (5 bases). The CDR3 is made up of 14 amino acids.

The rearrangement uses TRBV27 and TRBJ1-2, with D perhaps TRBD1 (6 bases). V was clipped by 5 bases and J by 4 bases, with 14 bases between them. Germline CDR1 is MNHEY and CDR2 is SMNVEV (reference sequence). The length of the CDR3 is 14 residues. CDR3 nucleotide sequence: TGTGCCAGCAGTCCCGCTGGGGGCACCTATGGCTACACCTTC. Its translation: CASSPAGGTYGYTF.

In its sample, this clonotype was seen a few times. The chain recombines TRBV6-5 with TRBJ2-7; 8 bases fit TRBD2. This CDR3 region has 16 residues. V was clipped by 2 bases and J by 2 bases; unmatched bases: 8. From germline, CDR1 is MNHEY and CDR2 SVGAGI. The CDR3 region is CASSYGKGRGAYEQYF. The CDR3 DNA sequence: TGTGCCAGCAGTTACGGGAAGGGGCGGGGGGCCTACGAGCAGTACTTC.

There are many counts of this clonotype. The chain combines TRBV9 with TRBJ1-1, with 11 bases identical to TRBD1. Germline CDR1 reads SGDLS; CDR2 reads YYNGEE. J lost 4 bases, V lost 0 bases, and 5 bases had no gene match. This CDR3 has 16 residues. The CDR3 protein is CASSVVGQGAFTEAFF. The CDR3 nucleotides read TGTGCCAGCAGCGTAGTAGGACAGGGGGCTTTCACTGAAGCTTTCTTT.

This clonotype was recorded at least ten times. The V gene is TRBV30, the J gene TRBJ2-5, with D tentatively TRBD1 (5 bases). The CDR3 is 12 residues long. The V end was cut by 3 bases, the J end by 4 bases, with 9 bases between. Germline CDR1 reads GTSNPN; CDR2 reads SVGIG (reference sequence). The CDR3 DNA reads as TGTGCCTGGAGCTATAGGGGAGAGACCCAGTACTTC. This gives the protein CAWSYRGETQYF.

This clonotype was observed many times. The chain is built from TRBV12-3 or TRBV12-4 and TRBJ1-5; no clear D. V shed 5 bases and J shed 0 bases, with 11 bases lying between them. CDR3 size: 15 residues. The CDR3 sequence: CASSKYDVSNQPQHF. For the CDR3, the DNA is TGTGCCAGCAGTAAGTACGACGTTAGCAATCAGCCCCAGCATTTT.

A few counts support this clonotype. The gene calls are TRBV6-2 or TRBV6-3 and TRBJ1-2; D gene unclear. CDR1 and CDR2 (germline): MNHEY, SVGEGT. The CDR3 consists of 13 residues. Trimming shortened V by 4 bases and J by 6 bases, and 12 bases separated the two germline ends. CDR3 bases: TGTGCCAGCAGTTTAAGCAGCTACAATGGCTACACCTTC. This encodes CASSLSSYNGYTF.

This clonotype was observed many times. The V gene is TRBV28, the J gene TRBJ2-2, with D perhaps matching TRBD1 (5 bases). The ends were cut back, 8 bases at V and 2 bases at J, with 12 bases in the middle. CDR1 MDHEN and CDR2 SYDVKM come from the germline V gene. The CDR3 has 14 residues. CDR3 nucleotide sequence: TGTGCCAGCGACAGATGGCCTAACACCGGGGAGCTGTTTTTT. It encodes CASDRWPNTGELFF.

This clonotype was observed many times. The chain recombines TRBV2 with TRBJ2-3; D is unclear. Germline V gene sequence: CDR1 SNHLY, CDR2 FYNNEI. The CDR3 loop spans 14 amino acids. The V gene lost 3 bases and the J gene lost 2 bases, with 9 bases spanning the gap. In DNA, the CDR3 is TGTGCCAGCAGTGAGGCAGGTGACACAGATACGCAGTATTTT. As protein: CASSEAGDTDTQYF.

J is TRBJ1-6 and V is TRBV7-3, with 9 positions matching TRBD1. From germline, CDR1 is SGHTA and CDR2 FQGTGA. V lost 4 bases to trimming and J lost 10 bases; unmatched junction nucleotides: 8. The CDR3 runs 15 residues. In DNA, the CDR3 is TGTGCCAGCAGCTCCGGGACAGGGCTTGTCTCACCCCTCCACTTT. Amino acid sequence: CASSSGTGLVSPLHF. Full variable domain (missing parts from reference TRBV7-3 and TRBJ1-6): GAGVSQTPSNKVTEKGKYVELRCDPISGHTALYWYRQSLGQGPEFLIYFQGTGAADDSGLPNDRFFAVRPEGSVSTLKIQRTERGDSAVYLCASSSGTGLVSPLHFGNGTRLTVT.

This clonotype was counted at least ten times. The CDR3 DNA follows: TGTGCCAGCAGTGGAAGGGGGCGGGAGGGGAAGGAGACCCAGTACTTC. The encoded protein is CASSGRGREGKETQYF. The gene calls are TRBV2 and TRBJ2-5; 9 positions match TRBD2. CDR1 is SNHLY and CDR2 is FYNNEI in the germline V gene. There are 16 residues in the CDR3. The trim removed 4 bases at V and 5 bases at J, leaving 11 bases unmatched.

This clonotype was observed a few times. The chain joins TRBV14 to TRBJ2-7; D ambiguous. V lost 0 bases, J lost 5 bases, and 14 bases lay in between. The CDR3 contains 15 residues. Per germline, CDR1 SGHDN and CDR2 FVKESK. CDR3 DNA sequence: TGTGCCAGCAGCCAAGATGTCGCTGCAGAGGACGAGCAGTACTTC. Protein: CASSQDVAAEDEQYF.

This clonotype occurred many times. The V call is TRBV5-6, the J call TRBJ2-3; D assignment may be TRBD1 or TRBD2 (6 bases each). The CDR3 sequence is 17 residues long. The germline V gene encodes CDR1 SGHDT and CDR2 YYEEEE. V was shortened by 4 bases and J by 6 bases, with 24 bases between the two germline ends. In DNA, the CDR3 is TGTGCCAGCAGCCCTCCGACTAGTGCGTGGGGGCTGGATACGCAGTATTTT. Translation gives CASSPPTSAWGLDTQYF.

Turning to this clonotype: A much larger clone differs from this one at a single base, so this may be a read error. The J gene is TRBJ2-1, the V gene TRBV12-3 or TRBV12-4, with D perhaps assigned TRBD1 or TRBD2 (5 bases each). This CDR3 has 16 amino acids. The CDR3: CTSSLGLEWGTGEQFF. The DNA of the CDR3 is TGTACCAGCAGTTTAGGCCTGGAGTGGGGGACGGGTGAGCAGTTCTTC.

This clonotype was detected ten times or more. This chain uses TRBV28 with TRBJ2-6; 11 nucleotides align to TRBD2. J was trimmed by 2 bases and V by 10 bases; bases with no gene match: 7. Germline V gene lookup returns CDR1 MDHEN and CDR2 SYDVKM. The CDR3 is 16 amino acids. For the CDR3, the DNA is TGTGCCACCCGCCTAGCGGGAGGTACTGGGGCCAACGTCCTGACTTTC. Translation: CATRLAGGTGANVLTF.

This clonotype appeared many times. The V gene is TRBV24-1, the J gene TRBJ2-1, with 8 bases lining up with TRBD2. The germline CDR1 and CDR2 sequences are KGHDR and SFDVKD. V lost 3 bases and J lost 4; bases outside the gene matches: 13. This CDR3 contains 18 residues. Written as DNA, the CDR3 is TGTGCCACCAGTGATGTTGTCTCTGTCTCGGGGGGGTACAATGAGCAGTTCTTC. Its translation: CATSDVVSVSGGYNEQFF.